One and the same sample provided the 15 T cell receptor beta chains below, sequenced in a study of neurological immune-mediated disorders. TCRdb processed the 5' RACE reads anew with MiXCR; each CDR3 protein has one entry. The table records more than 50,000 distinct CDR3 sequences, 3% to 4% of them present only once. Sequences were obtained from PBMCs. The source of these receptors is an older woman with multiple sclerosis.

This clonotype occurred many times. The chain is built from TRBV4-1 and TRBJ2-7; 8 bases line up with TRBD2. This CDR3 contains 15 residues. The germline gives CDR1 MGHRA, CDR2 YSYEKL. V dropped 8 bases and J dropped 0; count of bases not matched to a gene: 9. CDR3 loop: CASGQLGGASYEQYF. CDR3 nucleotide sequence: TGCGCCAGCGGGCAACTCGGGGGGGCCTCCTACGAGCAGTACTTC.

This clonotype was counted ten times or more. The gene calls are TRBV20-1 and TRBJ2-5; 8 bases map to TRBD1. V lost 8 bases and J lost 5; bases outside the gene matches: 10. The CDR3 totals 13 residues. Germline V gene data show CDR1 as DFQATT and CDR2 as SNEGSKA (reference sequence). The CDR3 DNA follows: TGCAGTCCCACCAGGGGGCCCGGGGAGACCCAGTACTTC. Protein sequence: CSPTRGPGETQYF.

This clonotype was observed many times. V is TRBV15 and J is TRBJ2-6; D call uncertain. V was pared by 1 base and J by 3 bases, with 10 bases between. Germline-derived CDR1 and CDR2 are LNHNV and YYDKDF (reference sequence). CDR3 length equals 16 residues. The CDR3, as DNA: TGTGCCACCAGCAGAGCCAATAGGAATGGGGCCAACGTCCTGACTTTC. Protein: CATSRANRNGANVLTF.

The chain employs TRBV3-1 and TRBJ2-2; D not certain. From germline, CDR1 is LGHDT and CDR2 YNNKEL (reference sequence). V was clipped by 2 bases and J by 5 bases, with 21 bases between them. CDR3 length equals 18 residues. The DNA of the CDR3 is TGTGCCAGCAGCCAATTGATCCCCCGGACGAGTGGGACCGGGGAGCTGTTTTTT. It codes for CASSQLIPRTSGTGELFF.

This clonotype showed up many times. One end of the junction fails to match germline, which may point to a read error. This rearrangement joins TRBV4-2 to TRBJ2-7; D might be TRBD1 (6 bases). This CDR3 contains 13 residues. Germline V gene data show CDR1 as LGHNA and CDR2 as YNFKEQ. The CDR3 here is CANSQTGSYEQYF. The CDR3 coding sequence is TGTGCCAACAGCCAAACAGGGAGCTACGAGCAGTACTTC.

This CDR3 reads CASSEALGGGEKLFF. The CDR3 coding sequence is TGTGCCAGCAGTGAAGCGCTTGGGGGAGGGGAAAAACTGTTTTTT. The chain recombines TRBV6-1 with TRBJ1-4, with D tentatively TRBD1 (5 bases). Trimming pared 0 bases from V and 8 bases from J, leaving 13 bases between. Germline CDR1 reads MNHNS; CDR2 reads SASEGT. The CDR3 spans 15 residues.

This clonotype was detected many times. This chain joins TRBV27 and TRBJ1-1, with a possible D match to TRBD1 (5 bases). Germline V CDR1 and CDR2: MNHEY, SMNVEV (reference sequence). Deletions cut 1 base from V and 7 bases from J, with 19 bases between. The CDR3 loop spans 16 amino acids. DNA for the CDR3: TGTGCCAGCAGTTTATATGTGAATCAGGGCGCGGGTGAAGCTTTCTTT. Protein: CASSLYVNQGAGEAFF.

As to this clonotype: A much bigger clone sits one base away, suggesting this may be a read error. The rearrangement uses TRBV7-2 and TRBJ2-5, with D uncertain. The CDR3 is made up of 13 amino acids. The V gene's germline CDR1 is SGHTA and CDR2 FQGNSA. CDR3 nucleotides: TGTGCCAGCAGCTTAGGTGCGGTGGAGACCAAGTACTTC. It codes for CASSLGAVETKYF.

The table lists this clonotype with many counts. The chain uses TRBV19 and TRBJ1-1; D perhaps matches TRBD1 (5 bases). Per germline, CDR1 LNHDA and CDR2 SQIVND (reference sequence). This CDR3 is built from 12 residues. V was cut by 3 bases and J by 11 bases, with 13 bases left in between. This chain's CDR3 is CASSMKGNTAFF. In DNA form, the CDR3 reads TGTGCCAGTAGTATGAAGGGGAATACGGCTTTCTTT.

This clonotype showed up many times. This chain connects TRBV14 to TRBJ2-1, with D maybe TRBD2 (6 bases). This CDR3 is 12 amino acids long. V lost 3 bases and J 6 bases, leaving 6 bases between the germline ends. Germline assignment: CDR1 SGHDN and CDR2 FVKESK. CDR3 protein: CASSHGGNEQFF. CDR3 nucleotides: TGTGCCAGCAGCCACGGGGGCAATGAGCAGTTCTTC. The full variable domain, in which reference TRBV14 and TRBJ2-1 provide the parts outside the CDR3, is EAGVTQFPSHSVIEKGQTVTLRCDPISGHDNLYWYRRVMGKEIKFLLHFVKESKQDESGMPNNRFLAERTGGTYSTLKVQPAELEDSGVYFCASSHGGNEQFFGPGTRLTVL.

This clonotype appeared many times. The chain employs TRBV12-3 or TRBV12-4 and TRBJ2-3, with TRBD2 identical over 7 bases. The trim removed 8 bases at V and 4 bases at J, leaving 15 bases unmatched. CDR3 length: 16 amino acids. The CDR3 DNA follows: TGTGCCAGCGACGCCTCCCAGCGGGATGCAGCAGATACGCAGTATTTT. Its translation: CASDASQRDAADTQYF.

This clonotype was seen at least ten times. The chain couples TRBV20-1 to TRBJ2-3; the D is unclear. This CDR3 has 12 residues. V lost 3 bases, J lost 0 bases, and 4 bases lay in between. The germline V gene has CDR1 DFQATT and CDR2 SNEGSKA (reference sequence). CDR3 sequence: CSASASTDTQYF. CDR3 coding DNA: TGCAGTGCTAGCGCAAGCACAGATACGCAGTATTTT.

This clonotype appeared many times. The chain combines TRBV4-2 with TRBJ2-1; a weak D match, TRBD1 (5 bases). From germline, CDR1 is LGHNA and CDR2 YNFKEQ. The CDR3 sequence is 16 residues long. Trimming took 0 bases from V and 2 from J, leaving 11 bases between them. For the CDR3, the DNA is TGTGCCAGCAGCCAAGATCGGACAAATGCCTACAATGAGCAGTTCTTC. This gives the protein CASSQDRTNAYNEQFF.

This clonotype was counted many times. The V call is TRBV6-5, the J call TRBJ1-3, with a weak D call TRBD1 (5 bases). V was clipped by 2 bases and J by 4 bases, with 12 bases between them. The germline V gene has CDR1 MNHEY and CDR2 SVGAGI. CDR3 size: 15 residues. CDR3 sequence: CASSYTLGAGNTIYF. DNA of the CDR3: TGTGCCAGCAGTTACACCCTCGGGGCCGGAAACACCATATATTTT.

This clonotype has a count of ten or more. The chain couples TRBV20-1 to TRBJ2-3; 8 bases line up with TRBD1. Trimming cost V 4 bases and J 1 base; bases outside gene matches: 7. Per germline, CDR1 DFQATT and CDR2 SNEGSKA (reference sequence). This CDR3 contains 15 residues. The CDR3 sequence: CSATGQGMGTDTQYF. The CDR3 nucleotides read TGCAGTGCTACAGGACAGGGAATGGGCACAGATACGCAGTATTTT.